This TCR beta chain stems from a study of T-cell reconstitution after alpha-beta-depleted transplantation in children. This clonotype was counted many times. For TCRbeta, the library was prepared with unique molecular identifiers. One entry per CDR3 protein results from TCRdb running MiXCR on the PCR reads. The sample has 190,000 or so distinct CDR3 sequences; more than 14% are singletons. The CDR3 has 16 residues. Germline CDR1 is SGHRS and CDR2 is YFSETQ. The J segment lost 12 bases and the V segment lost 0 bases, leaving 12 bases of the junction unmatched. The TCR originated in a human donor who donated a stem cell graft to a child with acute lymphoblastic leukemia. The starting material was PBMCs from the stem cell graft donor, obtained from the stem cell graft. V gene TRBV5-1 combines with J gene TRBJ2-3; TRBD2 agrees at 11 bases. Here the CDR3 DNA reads TGCGCCAGCAGCTTGGCGGTGACTAGCGGGATCTCAGCACAGTATTTT. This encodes CASSLAVTSGISAQYF.